Below are 17 T cell receptor beta chains sequenced from a single sample in a study of T-cell reconstitution after alpha-beta-depleted transplantation in children (dated by TCRdb to 2015 to 2016). Libraries were prepared through PCR. Sequenced on an Illumina HiSeq 2500. TCR libraries were prepared with molecular barcoding, using unique molecular identifiers to normalize TCRbeta repertoire quantification. The raw public reads went through TCRdb reprocessing: fastp at Q25, MiXCR clone calling, in-frame beta chains kept. Each record represents a unique CDR3 protein, reported with the most common genes and DNA among its rows. A total of 70,000 to 100,000 distinct CDR3 sequences appear in this sample, more than 9% of them only once. The ten largest make up 14% of the sample. Sequenced material: PBMCs from the stem cell graft donor, taken from the stem cell graft. The receptors were sampled from a human donor who donated a stem cell graft to a child with inherited bone marrow failure.

This clonotype has a count of ten or more. The genes are TRBV5-1 and TRBJ1-2; 10 nucleotides line up with TRBD1. The trim removed 0 bases at V and 6 bases at J, leaving 5 bases unmatched. This CDR3 has 15 residues. Germline CDR1 SGHRS, CDR2 YFSETQ. The CDR3 sequence is CASSLGQGAVDGYTF. The CDR3 DNA is TGCGCCAGCAGCTTGGGACAGGGGGCAGTAGATGGCTACACCTTC.

This clonotype was observed at least ten times. The rearrangement uses TRBV20-1 and TRBJ1-1, with 9 bases that match TRBD1. Germline V gives CDR1 DFQATT, CDR2 SNEGSKA (reference sequence). The CDR3 consists of 13 residues. V gave up 2 bases and J gave up 3 bases; unmatched junction bases: 1. CDR3 protein: CSARRDRDTEAFF. The CDR3 bases are TGCAGTGCTAGAAGGGACAGGGACACTGAAGCTTTCTTT.

This clonotype was counted at least ten times. The genes are TRBV7-8 and TRBJ1-3, with TRBD1 as a possible D gene (5 bases). Germline-derived CDR1 and CDR2 are SGHVS and FQNEAQ. V was cut by 3 bases and J by 0 bases, with 12 bases left in between. The CDR3 is 16 amino acids. This chain's CDR3 is CASSLLGPSSGNTIYF. The DNA for the CDR3 is TGTGCCAGCAGCTTGCTGGGACCTAGCTCTGGAAACACCATATATTTT.

This clonotype came up many times. The CDR3 region has the DNA TGTGCCAGCAGTTTTTCGGGGACCTATGGCTACACCTTC. Translated, it gives CASSFSGTYGYTF. The chain employs TRBV12-3 or TRBV12-4 and TRBJ1-2, with a tentative D call TRBD1 (5 bases). CDR3 length: 13 amino acids. Trimming stripped 3 bases from V and 4 bases from J, with 9 bases between.

V gene TRBV7-9 combines with J gene TRBJ1-6; D is unclear. V was clipped by 5 bases and J by 7 bases, with 3 bases between them. Germline V CDR1 and CDR2: SEHNR, FQNEAQ (reference sequence). The CDR3 is 11 residues long. CDR3 coding DNA: TGTGCCAGCAGCGAAAATTCACCCCTCCACTTT. It encodes CASSENSPLHF.

This clonotype has a count of ten or more. The chain employs TRBV6-5 and TRBJ1-5; D unclear. Per germline, CDR1 MNHEY and CDR2 SVGAGI. The CDR3 is 14 amino acids. Trimming stripped 0 bases from V and 4 bases from J, with 7 bases between. The CDR3, as DNA: TGTGCCAGCAGTTACTCGAGCTTTAATCAGCCCCAGCATTTT. Its protein is CASSYSSFNQPQHF.

The table lists this clonotype with many counts. The rearrangement links TRBV5-1 to TRBJ1-2; D may be TRBD1 (6 bases). Germline V gene lookup returns CDR1 SGHRS and CDR2 YFSETQ. The CDR3 runs to 14 residues. Trimming took 1 base from V and 11 from J, leaving 18 bases between them. The CDR3 region has the DNA TGCGCCAGCAGCTTGAGGGACACCGGGATGGGGTACACCTTC. This translates into CASSLRDTGMGYTF. The entire variable domain, with the rest obtained from reference TRBV5-1 and TRBJ1-2, is as follows: KAGVTQTPRYLIKTRGQQVTLSCSPISGHRSVSWYQQTPGQGLQFLFEYFSETQRNKGNFPGRFSGRQFSNSRSEMNVSTLELGDSALYLCASSLRDTGMGYTFGSGTRLTVV.

This clonotype was counted ten times or more. This rearrangement joins TRBV20-1 to TRBJ1-5; D gene unclear. This CDR3 has 14 residues. V was clipped by 4 bases and J by 9 bases, with 19 bases between them. Germline CDR1 and CDR2: DFQATT and SNEGSKA (reference sequence). CDR3 in DNA: TGCAGTGCTACGGGAGCAGTGCAGGTTGGGCCCCAGCATTTT. It translates to CSATGAVQVGPQHF.

This clonotype showed up many times. The rearrangement uses TRBV29-1 and TRBJ2-1; D is unclear. Per the germline V gene, CDR1 is SQVTM and CDR2 is ANQGSEA. The ends were cut back, 7 bases at V and 0 bases at J, with 10 bases in the middle. The length of the CDR3 is 13 residues. CDR3 nucleotide sequence: TGCAGCGCGGAATCCGACTCCTACAATGAGCAGTTCTTC. Residues: CSAESDSYNEQFF.

This clonotype occurred many times. The V call is TRBV7-9, the J call TRBJ2-7, with a tentative D call TRBD2 (5 bases). The CDR3 runs to 15 residues. The V end was cut by 5 bases, the J end by 0 bases, with 14 bases between. Germline assignment: CDR1 SEHNR and CDR2 FQNEAQ (reference sequence). CDR3 sequence reads: CASSSGLVSSYEQYF. The CDR3 bases are TGTGCCAGCAGCAGCGGACTTGTTAGCTCCTACGAGCAGTACTTC.

In this sample, this clonotype turned up many times. V gene TRBV9 combines with J gene TRBJ2-1; weak D call: TRBD2 (5 bases). Germline V CDR1 and CDR2: SGDLS, YYNGEE. The length of the CDR3 is 14 residues. Trimming shortened V by 3 bases and J by 4 bases, and 11 bases separated the two germline ends. CDR3 amino acids: CASSAGRTYNEQFF. Here the CDR3 DNA reads TGTGCCAGCAGCGCCGGCCGGACTTACAATGAGCAGTTCTTC.

At least ten counts were recorded for this clonotype. The chain links TRBV5-1 to TRBJ1-4; D remains ambiguous. The CDR3 runs to 16 residues. V lost 3 bases to trimming and J lost 2 bases, with 14 bases between them. Germline CDR1 and CDR2: SGHRS and YFSETQ. Here the CDR3 reads CASSSESTRTNEKLFF. DNA for the CDR3: TGCGCCAGCAGCTCAGAATCAACCAGGACTAATGAAAAACTGTTTTTT. The complete variable domain, with remaining parts taken from reference TRBV5-1 and TRBJ1-4, reads KAGVTQTPRYLIKTRGQQVTLSCSPISGHRSVSWYQQTPGQGLQFLFEYFSETQRNKGNFPGRFSGRQFSNSRSEMNVSTLELGDSALYLCASSSESTRTNEKLFFGSGTQLSVL.

The rearrangement joins TRBV10-3 to TRBJ1-2, with a weak D call TRBD1 (6 bases). The CDR3 contains 14 residues. Germline V CDR1 and CDR2: ENHRY, SYGVKD. The V and J ends lost 4 bases and 5 bases respectively, with 14 bases between them. CDR3 residues: CAISGSAGEYGYTF. The CDR3 nucleotides read TGTGCCATCAGTGGGTCAGCAGGGGAGTATGGCTACACCTTC.

This clonotype was seen many times. V is TRBV12-3 or TRBV12-4 and J is TRBJ1-2; D remains ambiguous. This CDR3 spans 13 amino acids. Deletions cut 2 bases from V and 8 bases from J, with 12 bases between. For the CDR3, the DNA is TGTGCCAGCAGTTTAATCCTAGGTAGCGGCTACACCTTC. Amino acids: CASSLILGSGYTF.

This clonotype was detected ten times or more. V gene TRBV5-1 combines with J gene TRBJ2-1; D not resolved. Trimming stripped 2 bases from V and 8 bases from J, with 11 bases between. The CDR3 has 13 amino acids. CDR1 and CDR2 (germline): SGHRS, YFSETQ. The CDR3 loop is CASSFKARDEQFF. The CDR3 DNA reads as TGCGCCAGCAGCTTCAAAGCTCGGGATGAGCAGTTCTTC.

This clonotype was detected ten times or more. The rearrangement uses TRBV5-6 and TRBJ1-1; no clear D gene. CDR1 and CDR2 from the germline V gene are SGHDT and YYEEEE. CDR3 length: 14 residues. V was clipped by 1 base and J by 1 base, with 8 bases between them. CDR3 region: CASSLIGTNTEAFF. The CDR3 DNA follows: TGTGCCAGCAGCTTGATAGGAACGAACACTGAAGCTTTCTTT.

At least ten counts were recorded for this clonotype. The chain employs TRBV6-2 or TRBV6-3 and TRBJ1-1; D remains ambiguous. The CDR3 loop spans 14 amino acids. Germline V gene lookup returns CDR1 MNHEY and CDR2 SVGEGT. Deletions cut 4 bases from V and 4 bases from J, with 13 bases between. CDR3 coding DNA: TGTGCCAGCAGTTGGGCCTTCAAGGGCACTGAAGCTTTCTTT. As protein: CASSWAFKGTEAFF.